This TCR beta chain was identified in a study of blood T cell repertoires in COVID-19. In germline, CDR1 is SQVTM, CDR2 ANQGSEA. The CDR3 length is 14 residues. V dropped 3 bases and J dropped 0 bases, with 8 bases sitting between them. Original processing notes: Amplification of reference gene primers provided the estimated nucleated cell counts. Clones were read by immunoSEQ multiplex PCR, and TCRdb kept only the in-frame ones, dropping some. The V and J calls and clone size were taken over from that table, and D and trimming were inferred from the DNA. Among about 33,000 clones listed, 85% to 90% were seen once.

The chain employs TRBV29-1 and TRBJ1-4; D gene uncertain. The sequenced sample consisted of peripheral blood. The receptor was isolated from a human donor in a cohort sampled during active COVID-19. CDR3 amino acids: CSVDTGATNEKLFF. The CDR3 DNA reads TGCAGCGTTGATACGGGTGCAACTAATGAAAAACTGTTTTTT.